This T cell receptor (beta chain) is drawn from a study of cytomegalovirus exposure and HLA in healthy donors. Study-level findings and limits: HLA alleles were associated with around 17,000 TCR beta sequences in a later analysis at 0.05 false discovery rate. The majority of TCR sequences were rare, yet some public TCRs appeared in many donors. A later analysis reported that several of the most significant clusters appeared to be linked to common viral pathogens, among them Epstein-Barr virus.

Trimming pared 5 bases from V and 3 bases from J, leaving 14 bases between. The CDR3 is 14 residues long. CDR1 is LNHNV and CDR2 is YYDKDF in the germline V gene (reference sequence). Worth noting for this clone: Its matching antigen is unknown.

The primer mix had 60 Vbeta and 13 Jbeta primers. Sequenced by immunoSEQ multiplex PCR; TCRdb stores in-frame clones only, minus some. Among 100,000 to 120,000 clones listed, more than 60% were seen once. The receptor was isolated from a man aged 30-40 years in good health and CMV-seronegative. The material sequenced was PBMCs. V and J are TRBV15 and TRBJ2-7, with TRBD1 as a possible D gene (6 bases). The CDR3 DNA reads TGTGCCACCAGCGGGAGAAGGGGGAGCTACGAGCAGTACTTC. Protein: CATSGRRGSYEQYF.